This T cell receptor (beta chain) was identified in a study of blood T cell repertoires in COVID-19. Study in general: Samples representing acute and convalescent COVID-19 were sourced from the United States, Italy and Spain. Nucleic acid was either cDNA or gDNA, and it came from T cells, B-cell-depleted T cells, or PBMCs.

CDR3 length: 17 residues. Germline CDR1 reads LGHNA; CDR2 reads YNFKEQ. Germline trimming cut 0 bases from V and 6 bases from J; bases unmatched to any gene: 6. In the original workflow: By means of reference gene primer amplification, nucleated cell counts were estimated. The method was immunoSEQ multiplex PCR; TCRdb's version includes in-frame clones alone and lacks a portion of them. The D gene and trimming were derived from the DNA, and the V and J assignments and clone size from that table. The sample has about 210,000 clones, about 91% seen once. The chain uses TRBV4-2 and TRBJ2-2, with 11 bases that match TRBD1. The receptor comes from a young man with acute or convalescent COVID-19. Sequenced material: peripheral blood. This CDR3 is CASSQDWGTGGSGELFF. DNA of the CDR3: TGTGCCAGCAGCCAAGATTGGGGGACAGGGGGTTCCGGGGAGCTGTTTTTT.